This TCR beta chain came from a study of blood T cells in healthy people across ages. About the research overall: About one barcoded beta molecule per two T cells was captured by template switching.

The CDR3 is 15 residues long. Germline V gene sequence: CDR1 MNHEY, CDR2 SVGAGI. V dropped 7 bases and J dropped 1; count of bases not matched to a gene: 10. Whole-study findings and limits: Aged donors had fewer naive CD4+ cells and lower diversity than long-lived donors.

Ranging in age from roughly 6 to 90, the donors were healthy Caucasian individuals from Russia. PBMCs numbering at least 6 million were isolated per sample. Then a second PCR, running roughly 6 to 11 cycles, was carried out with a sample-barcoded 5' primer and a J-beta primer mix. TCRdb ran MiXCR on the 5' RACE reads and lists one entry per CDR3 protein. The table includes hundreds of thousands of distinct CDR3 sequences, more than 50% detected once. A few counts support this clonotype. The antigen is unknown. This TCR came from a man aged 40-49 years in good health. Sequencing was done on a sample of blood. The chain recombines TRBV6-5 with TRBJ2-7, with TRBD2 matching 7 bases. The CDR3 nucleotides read TGTGCCAGCACCGGGGGGAGGGCAGAATCCTACGAGCAGTACTTC. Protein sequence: CASTGGRAESYEQYF.